The T cell receptor (beta chain) under discussion was sequenced for a study of neurological immune-mediated disorders. Many counts were recorded for this clonotype. Synthesis of cDNA was carried out by template-switch 5'RACE. The reaction used 10-nucleotide random UMIs. A single run covered 15-18 subjects with over 180 million TCR-beta sequences. A single record per CDR3 protein comes from TCRdb applying MiXCR to the 5' RACE reads. The profile shows roughly 34,000 distinct CDR3 sequences, roughly 4.4% of them singletons. V was shortened by 3 bases and J by 6 bases, with 7 bases between the two germline ends. Germline CDR1 and CDR2: SGHDT and YYEEEE. The CDR3 loop spans 11 amino acids.

The J gene is TRBJ2-7, the V gene TRBV5-6, with unresolved D. Sequencing was carried out using PBMCs. The sequence derives from a man between 18 and 29 years old in good health. CDR3 DNA: TGTGCCAGCAGCTACAGTGTCGAGCAGTACTTC. Translation gives CASSYSVEQYF.